These 32 T cell receptor beta chains came from one sample sequenced in a study of blood T cells in healthy people across ages. Combining a sample-barcoded 5' primer with a J-beta primer mix, a second PCR ran for roughly 7 to 12 cycles. TCRdb re-analysed the 5' RACE reads in MiXCR, keeping a single row per CDR3 protein. The sample has hundreds of thousands of distinct CDR3 sequences; approximately 25% are singletons. These data are also associated with another study on T cells of mothers and their children.

Material: blood. These receptors were collected from a boy aged 5-17 years in good health.

This clonotype has just a few counts. This chain links TRBV11-2 with TRBJ2-3; no clear D. Trimming left V 4 bases short and J 5 bases short, with 7 bases between. In germline, CDR1 is SGHAT, CDR2 FQNNGV. This CDR3 comprises 12 residues. CDR3 sequence reads: CASSSMIDTQYF. The CDR3, as DNA: TGTGCCAGCAGCTCAATGATAGATACGCAGTATTTT.

The genes are TRBV5-1 and TRBJ2-1; D gene ambiguous. Germline V gene sequence: CDR1 SGHRS, CDR2 YFSETQ. The CDR3 length is 16 residues. The V gene lost 0 bases and the J gene lost 8 bases, with 18 bases spanning the gap. Here the CDR3 reads CASSLDGSSYTDEQFF. CDR3 nucleotides: TGCGCCAGCAGCTTGGACGGTAGCTCCTATACGGATGAGCAGTTCTTC.

The table lists this clonotype with a few counts. V usage is TRBV24-1 and J usage is TRBJ1-2, with D possibly being TRBD1 (5 bases). Germline CDR1 reads KGHDR; CDR2 reads SFDVKD. With 3 bases removed from V and 3 bases from J, the gap between germline ends came to 13 bases. The CDR3 covers 15 residues. As DNA, the CDR3 is TGTGCCACCAGTGATACTACAGGTTCCTACTATGGCTACACCTTC. Translation: CATSDTTGSYYGYTF.

Only a few counts were recorded for this clonotype. The rearrangement uses TRBV12-3 or TRBV12-4 and TRBJ2-7; D is ambiguous. This CDR3 comprises 14 residues. The V end lost 7 bases, the J end lost 3 bases, and 16 bases lay between the germline ends. This CDR3 reads CASNPSGRLYEQYF. The DNA of the CDR3 is TGTGCCAGCAACCCCTCCGGACGGCTCTACGAGCAGTACTTC.

This rearrangement joins TRBV20-1 to TRBJ2-7; the D call may be TRBD1 or TRBD2 (6 bases each). From germline, CDR1 is DFQATT and CDR2 SNEGSKA (reference sequence). There are 13 residues in the CDR3. Deletions cut 7 bases from V and 0 bases from J, with 13 bases between. CDR3 loop: CSVRGENSYEQYF. As DNA, the CDR3 is TGCAGTGTTAGGGGGGAAAACTCCTACGAGCAGTACTTC.

This clonotype was picked up a small number of times. The gene calls are TRBV29-1 and TRBJ2-1; no reliable D call. This CDR3 contains 13 residues. Trimming shortened V by 5 bases and J by 3 bases, and 11 bases separated the two germline ends. Germline loops: CDR1 SQVTM, CDR2 ANQGSEA. The DNA for the CDR3 is TGCAGCGTTAGTAAGGCGAGCTACAATGAGCAGTTCTTC. This gives the protein CSVSKASYNEQFF.

This clonotype was recorded once. The chain combines TRBV6-5 with TRBJ1-6; 10 nucleotides agree with TRBD1. Unmatched junction bases numbered 8, after V lost 8 bases and J lost 7 bases. The CDR3 has 15 amino acids. Germline V gene sequence: CDR1 MNHEY, CDR2 SVGAGI. DNA of the CDR3: TGTGCCAGCGGAACGACAGGGGGCAGGAATTCACCCCTCCACTTT. This encodes CASGTTGGRNSPLHF.

This clonotype turned up a few times. The V and J genes are TRBV6-5 and TRBJ2-5, with D unresolved. V lost 5 bases and J 5 bases, leaving 15 bases between the germline ends. The CDR3 totals 14 residues. Germline values: CDR1 MNHEY, CDR2 SVGAGI. CDR3 DNA sequence: TGTGCCAGCAGTCGCCTTAGATCTGGGGAGACCCAGTACTTC. Translation: CASSRLRSGETQYF.

This clonotype turned up a few times. V and J are TRBV18 and TRBJ2-7; a weak D match, TRBD1 (5 bases). V was cut by 2 bases and J by 0 bases, with 11 bases left in between. The CDR3 covers 15 residues. Germline V gene lookup returns CDR1 KGHSH and CDR2 LQKENI. DNA for the CDR3: TGTGCCAGCTCACCAGACAGCTCGAGCTCCTACGAGCAGTACTTC. It translates to CASSPDSSSSYEQYF.

The chain carries TRBV12-3 or TRBV12-4 and TRBJ1-1; D may be TRBD1 (5 bases). CDR3 size: 15 residues. V was cut by 5 bases and J by 1 base, with 14 bases left in between. The CDR3 DNA reads TGTGCCAGCAGTCCCCGTATTGACAGGAACACTGAAGCTTTCTTT. This translates into CASSPRIDRNTEAFF.

V gene TRBV29-1 combines with J gene TRBJ2-7; TRBD2 matches at 16 bases. The V gene's germline CDR1 is SQVTM and CDR2 ANQGSEA. The CDR3 is made up of 14 amino acids. V was pared by 6 bases and J by 6 bases, with 5 bases of the junction left unmatched. The CDR3 sequence: CSVTGTSGRGEQYF. CDR3 nucleotide sequence: TGCAGCGTGACCGGGACTAGCGGGAGGGGCGAGCAGTACTTC.

This clonotype was observed a few times. This chain connects TRBV5-1 to TRBJ2-7; the D gene could be TRBD1 or TRBD2 (6 bases each). The better agreement between TRBJ2-5 and the DNA end casts doubt on the J call. The CDR3 is 14 amino acids. The V gene's germline CDR1 is SGHRS and CDR2 YFSETQ. The CDR3 nucleotides are TGCGCCAGCAGCCCAAGGCCGGGGGCAGAGACCCAGTACTTC. As protein: CASSPRPGAETQYF.

V gene TRBV12-5 combines with J gene TRBJ1-1, with a tentative D call TRBD1 (6 bases). CDR3 length: 14 residues. V was pared by 4 bases and J by 7 bases, with 16 bases between. The germline V gene has CDR1 LGHNT and CDR2 FRNRAP. This CDR3 is CASGSPTRDNEAFF. CDR3 nucleotides: TGTGCTAGTGGTTCGCCCACACGGGACAATGAAGCTTTCTTT.

The chain links TRBV24-1 to TRBJ1-1, with D unresolved. The length of the CDR3 is 13 residues. Deletions cut 1 base from V and 5 bases from J, with 7 bases between. The germline V gene has CDR1 KGHDR and CDR2 SFDVKD. CDR3: CATSDFARTEAFF. CDR3 coding DNA: TGTGCCACCAGTGATTTCGCGAGGACTGAAGCTTTCTTT.

This clonotype was picked up a small number of times. CDR3 in DNA: TGCAGCCCTCAATTACCCGGGGAGCTGTTTTTT. This codes for CSPQLPGELFF. The chain couples TRBV20-1 to TRBJ2-2; no reliable D call. The CDR3 extends over 11 amino acids. Germline V gene sequence: CDR1 DFQATT, CDR2 SNEGSKA (reference sequence).

The genes are TRBV11-2 and TRBJ2-7; TRBD2 matches at 7 bases. The germline V gene has CDR1 SGHAT and CDR2 FQNNGV. The CDR3 length is 15 residues. The trim removed 1 base at V and 0 bases at J, leaving 3 bases unmatched. Here the CDR3 DNA reads TGTGCCAGCAGCTTAGCGTCTAGCGGCTCCTACGAGCAGTACTTC. Encoded protein: CASSLASSGSYEQYF.

The chain couples TRBV24-1 to TRBJ1-1, with 7 bases matching TRBD1. The CDR3 runs to 15 residues. The V segment lost 2 bases and the J segment 1 base; nucleotides outside the gene matches: 3. Germline CDR1 and CDR2: KGHDR and SFDVKD. CDR3 residues: CATSDSGQQNTEAFF. CDR3 in DNA: TGTGCCACCAGTGATTCGGGACAGCAGAACACTGAAGCTTTCTTT.

This clonotype turned up a few times. V usage is TRBV7-2 and J usage is TRBJ2-1; 10 bases match TRBD1. Germline trimming cut 5 bases from V and 9 bases from J; bases unmatched to any gene: 4. CDR1 SGHTA and CDR2 FQGNSA come from the germline V gene. There are 13 residues in the CDR3. CDR3 sequence: CASSVRTGGEQFF. In DNA, the CDR3 is TGTGCCAGCAGCGTTCGGACAGGGGGTGAGCAGTTCTTC.

In the case of this clonotype: At one end the junction does not follow the germline gene, possibly because of a read error. V usage is TRBV12-5 and J usage is TRBJ2-7; D ambiguous. CDR3 length: 12 amino acids. Germline V gene sequence: CDR1 LGHNT, CDR2 FRNRAP. The CDR3 reads CASGFSPTEQSF. The CDR3 region has the DNA TGTGCTAGTGGTTTTAGTCCCACCGAGCAGTCCTTC.

The gene calls are TRBV20-1 and TRBJ2-3, with D possibly TRBD1 on 5 matching bases. V lost 5 bases and J 2 bases, leaving 23 bases between the germline ends. Per germline, CDR1 DFQATT and CDR2 SNEGSKA (reference sequence). The CDR3 spans 17 residues. The CDR3 loop reads CSAGAHQSSTLTDTQYF. CDR3 nucleotides: TGCAGTGCTGGGGCCCACCAATCATCCACCCTCACAGATACGCAGTATTTT.

The V call is TRBV25-1, the J call TRBJ2-3; TRBD2 might be the D (5 bases). CDR1 is MGHDK, CDR2 SYGVNS, per germline. This CDR3 has 15 residues. Trimming removed 2 bases at V and 1 base at J, with 10 bases between. CDR3 sequence reads: CASSESVGGTDTQYF. The CDR3 nucleotides are TGTGCCAGCAGTGAAAGTGTGGGAGGCACAGATACGCAGTATTTT.

The chain recombines TRBV6-2 or TRBV6-3 with TRBJ1-2; maybe TRBD1 (5 bases). Trimming stripped 3 bases from V and 4 bases from J, with 12 bases between. This CDR3 has 14 amino acids. Looked up from germline, CDR1 is MNHEY and CDR2 is SVGEGT. This CDR3 reads CASSYDRITYGYTF. DNA of the CDR3: TGTGCCAGCAGTTATGACAGAATAACCTATGGCTACACCTTC.

The V and J genes are TRBV29-1 and TRBJ2-5, with unresolved D. The DNA matches TRBJ2-1 better at its end, which makes the J call doubtful. The CDR3 covers 15 residues. Germline values: CDR1 SQVTM, CDR2 ANQGSEA. CDR3 residues: CSVADRVPSRNEQFF. In DNA form, the CDR3 reads TGCAGCGTTGCCGACCGGGTCCCTTCGAGGAATGAGCAGTTCTTC.

This clonotype was seen a handful of times. The chain employs TRBV20-1 and TRBJ2-6, with D hard to call. The germline V gene has CDR1 DFQATT and CDR2 SNEGSKA (reference sequence). Trimming pared 5 bases from V and 4 bases from J, leaving 12 bases between. The CDR3 has 14 residues. The CDR3 DNA reads as TGCAGTGCTGAAGTGCCCTCCGGGGCCAACGTCCTGACTTTC. Translation gives CSAEVPSGANVLTF.

This sequence joins TRBV13 and TRBJ2-6; D perhaps matches TRBD1 (6 bases). Germline assignment: CDR1 PRHDT and CDR2 FYEKMQ (reference sequence). Trimming took 6 bases from V and 2 from J, leaving 8 bases between them. This CDR3 region has 14 residues. CDR3 sequence reads: CASSRQAGANVLTF. The DNA for the CDR3 is TGTGCCAGCAGTCGACAGGCTGGGGCCAACGTCCTGACTTTC.

V gene TRBV5-1 combines with J gene TRBJ2-7; no clear D. The CDR3 extends over 14 amino acids. V gave up 4 bases and J gave up 0 bases, with 11 bases separating them. Germline CDR1 reads SGHRS; CDR2 reads YFSETQ. Here the CDR3 DNA reads TGCGCCAGCAGCGCCGGACGGACCTCCTACGAGCAGTACTTC. It translates to CASSAGRTSYEQYF.

The chain joins TRBV20-1 to TRBJ1-3; D not resolved. Germline V lookup: CDR1 DFQATT, CDR2 SNEGSKA (reference sequence). CDR3 length: 13 residues. Trimming left V 5 bases short and J 1 base short, with 9 bases between. CDR3 region: CSALEGSGNTIYF. CDR3 nucleotide sequence: TGCAGTGCTCTCGAAGGTTCTGGAAACACCATATATTTT.

This clonotype was counted only a few times. The chain has TRBV6-5 and TRBJ2-7; the D gene could be TRBD1 or TRBD2 (7 bases each). The CDR3 consists of 14 residues. The germline V gene has CDR1 MNHEY and CDR2 SVGAGI. V was clipped by 2 bases and J by 4 bases, with 12 bases between them. The CDR3 nucleotides are TGTGCCAGCAGTTACCAGCGGGACAGTTACGAGCAGTACTTC. It codes for CASSYQRDSYEQYF.

In its sample, this clonotype was seen many times. The rearrangement links TRBV18 to TRBJ2-3, with D possibly matching TRBD2 (5 bases). With 8 bases removed from V and 4 bases from J, the gap between germline ends came to 10 bases. The CDR3 is 12 residues long. Looked up from germline, CDR1 is KGHSH and CDR2 is LQKENI. In DNA form, the CDR3 reads TGTGCCAGCAGCCCCGGGGCAGATACGCAGTATTTT. This codes for CASSPGADTQYF.

The rearrangement links TRBV18 to TRBJ2-3; D call uncertain. The CDR3 sequence is 13 residues long. Germline CDR1 KGHSH, CDR2 LQKENI. The ends were cut back, 4 bases at V and 2 bases at J, with 7 bases in the middle. Written as DNA, the CDR3 is TGTGCCAGCTCACAAACTATCACAGATACGCAGTATTTT. Its translation: CASSQTITDTQYF.

This clonotype was observed a few times. The CDR3 loop is CASRNPDRASYEQYF. The CDR3 DNA sequence: TGTGCCAGCAGAAACCCCGACAGGGCCTCCTACGAGCAGTACTTC. The chain joins TRBV2 to TRBJ2-5; 7 nucleotides line up with TRBD1. TRBJ2-7 matches the DNA end more closely, so the J call is doubtful. Germline CDR1 reads SNHLY; CDR2 reads FYNNEI. CDR3 length: 15 amino acids.

This chain connects TRBV6-1 to TRBJ1-1; D not resolved. From germline, CDR1 is MNHNS and CDR2 SASEGT. The germline V and J ends were trimmed by 5 bases and 7 bases, with 14 bases remaining between them. CDR3 length: 13 amino acids. DNA for the CDR3: TGTGCCAGCAGTCCCCCGACGGGGAATGAAGCTTTCTTT. This gives the protein CASSPPTGNEAFF.